This T cell receptor beta chain was sequenced for a study of cytomegalovirus exposure and HLA in healthy donors. About the research overall: Early release data held roughly 90 million unique TCRs from HLA-typed donors. Of some 410 genotyped donors, 81% grouped in the Caucasian-associated ancestry cluster. Regarding the study as a whole: It was only CMV serostatus that was available as immune exposure information.

PCR was performed using 60 Vbeta and 13 Jbeta primers. Here immunoSEQ multiplex PCR was the method, and the copy in TCRdb shows in-frame clones only, minus some. Found here are 130,000 to 150,000 clones, roughly four fifths of them singletons; the top ten hold 3%. The CDR3 extends over 13 amino acids. Germline V gene data show CDR1 as MNHNS and CDR2 as SASEGT. The V end lost 1 base, the J end lost 6 bases, and 10 bases lay between the germline ends. To note about this clone: Its matching antigen is unknown.

The sequence was collected from a man between 40 and 49 years old in good health and CMV-seropositive. The sample consisted of PBMCs. The rearrangement links TRBV6-1 to TRBJ2-7; a possible D gene is TRBD2 (6 bases). The CDR3 nucleotides are TGTGCCAGCAGTGAAGTACGGGGGAGCGAGCAGTACTTC. Amino acids: CASSEVRGSEQYF.